This note documents a single TCR beta chain sequence. These data originate in a study of blood T cell repertoires in COVID-19. Overall study: Sources were T cells, B-cell-depleted T cells, or PBMCs; the material itself was cDNA or gDNA.

Clones were read by immunoSEQ multiplex PCR, and TCRdb kept only the in-frame ones, dropping some. The sample has nearly 350,000 clones, approximately 82% seen once. The germline CDR1 and CDR2 sequences are MDHEN and SYDVKM. The CDR3 consists of 19 residues. Germline trimming cut 6 bases from V and 0 bases from J; bases unmatched to any gene: 13. Sequences were obtained from peripheral blood. The sequence derives from a man younger than 45 with active or convalescent COVID-19. The V call is TRBV28, the J call TRBJ1-4; 10 bases match TRBD1. CDR3 sequence: CASRTGTGVGGPTNEKLFF. The CDR3, as DNA: TGTGCCAGCAGGACCGGGACAGGGGTAGGAGGACCAACTAATGAAAAACTGTTTTTT.